One and the same sample provided the 25 T cell receptor beta chains below, sequenced in a study of blood T cell repertoires in COVID-19. Method: immunoSEQ multiplex PCR; TCRdb's copy keeps in-frame clones and lacks some. The sample yields some 180,000 clones, about 80% seen once. Sequencing was carried out using PBMCs or T cells enriched from blood (not recorded which). The source of these receptors is a man aged 55 to 69 who had been exposed to COVID-19.

This clone was seen at least ten times. The chain has TRBV4-1 and TRBJ1-2; 8 nucleotides align to TRBD1. The CDR3 extends over 16 amino acids. Germline V gene lookup returns CDR1 MGHRA and CDR2 YSYEKL. Trimming removed 3 bases from V and 3 bases from J; junction bases left unmatched: 9. CDR3 in amino acids: CASSQTRQGIHYGYTF. In DNA, the CDR3 is TGCGCCAGCAGCCAGACCAGACAGGGGATCCACTATGGCTACACCTTC.

CDR3 nucleotide sequence: TGTGCCAGCAGTTTACCCCATGACAGTTTCTACAATGAGCAGTTCTTC. It codes for CASSLPHDSFYNEQFF. The V gene is TRBV28, the J gene TRBJ2-1; D is perhaps TRBD1 (5 bases). Trimming left V 2 bases short and J 3 bases short, with 14 bases between. Germline loops: CDR1 MDHEN, CDR2 SYDVKM. The CDR3 runs to 16 residues.

The genes are TRBV13 and TRBJ1-1; possible D gene TRBD1, 5 bases. Trimming cost V 6 bases and J 7 bases, with 12 bases left between them. The germline gives CDR1 PRHDT, CDR2 FYEKMQ (reference sequence). The CDR3 has 12 amino acids. CDR3: CASSSRGYEAFF. The CDR3 DNA is TGTGCCAGCAGTAGTCGGGGGTATGAAGCTTTCTTT.

The chain employs TRBV7-2 and TRBJ2-1, with 9 bases aligning to TRBD1. After removal of 5 bases from V and 7 bases from J, the junction contained 12 bases not matched to a gene. CDR3 length equals 16 residues. CDR1 is SGHTA, CDR2 FQGNSA, per germline. CDR3 loop: CASSLDPATGGNEQFF. CDR3 sequence (DNA): TGTGCCAGCAGCCTGGACCCTGCGACAGGGGGGAATGAGCAGTTCTTC. The full variable domain, rest sourced from reference TRBV7-2 and TRBJ2-1, is GAGVSQSPSNKVTEKGKDVELRCDPISGHTALYWYRQSLGQGLEFLIYFQGNSAPDKSGLPSDRFSAERTGGSVSTLTIQRTQQEDSAVYLCASSLDPATGGNEQFFGPGTRLTVL.

This clone was seen once. V is TRBV4-3 and J is TRBJ2-1; maybe TRBD2 (5 bases). The CDR3 is made up of 16 amino acids. With 1 base removed from V and 0 bases from J, the gap between germline ends came to 10 bases. Germline lookup yields CDR1 LGHNA and CDR2 YSLEER. The CDR3 nucleotides read TGCGCCAGCAGCCAAGTTGGCGGGCCCTCCTACAATGAGCAGTTCTTC. It specifies CASSQVGGPSYNEQFF.

The rearrangement links TRBV6-5 to TRBJ1-1; 8 bases match TRBD1. Germline V CDR1 and CDR2: MNHEY, SVGAGI. This CDR3 comprises 13 residues. The V gene end was trimmed by 7 bases and the J gene end by 4 bases; junction bases not matched to a gene: 5. CDR3 loop: CASNPTGGTEAFF. DNA of the CDR3: TGTGCCAGCAATCCTACAGGGGGCACTGAAGCTTTCTTT.

The genes are TRBV6-5 and TRBJ2-1; 12 bases fit TRBD1. The CDR3 is 15 residues long. Germline CDR1 MNHEY, CDR2 SVGAGI. Losses at the gene ends were 8 bases for V and 7 bases for J; bases not matched to a gene: 9. CDR3 amino acids: CASRSGTGGPNEQFF. The CDR3 nucleotides read TGTGCCAGCCGTTCCGGGACAGGGGGCCCGAATGAGCAGTTCTTC.

This rearrangement joins TRBV20-1 to TRBJ2-5; 8 nucleotides line up with TRBD1. This CDR3 region has 16 residues. The trim removed 3 bases at V and 1 base at J, leaving 10 bases unmatched. Germline V lookup: CDR1 DFQATT, CDR2 SNEGSKA (reference sequence). The DNA of the CDR3 is TGCAGTGCTAGTCCCCCATTCAGGGGGCTCCAAGAGACCCAGTACTTC. Translated, it gives CSASPPFRGLQETQYF.

V gene TRBV25-1 combines with J gene TRBJ2-7, with 7 bases aligning to TRBD2. CDR1 and CDR2 (germline): MGHDK, SYGVNS. With V trimmed by 2 bases and J by 2 bases, 3 bases remained unmatched. This CDR3 has 14 residues. CDR3 amino acids: CASSETAGTYEQYF. CDR3 nucleotide sequence: TGTGCCAGCAGTGAAACAGCGGGGACCTACGAGCAGTACTTC.

This clone was detected once. This sequence joins TRBV5-1 and TRBJ2-2; 9 bases match TRBD1. Unmatched junction bases numbered 11, after V lost 4 bases and J lost 4 bases. Germline V gives CDR1 SGHRS, CDR2 YFSETQ. The CDR3 runs to 17 residues. CDR3 protein: CASSAPDRGKLTGELFF. DNA for the CDR3: TGCGCCAGCAGCGCACCTGACAGGGGGAAGCTCACCGGGGAGCTGTTTTTT.

The chain uses TRBV11-2 and TRBJ2-7, with TRBD1 identical over 9 bases. CDR3 length equals 13 residues. Per germline, CDR1 SGHAT and CDR2 FQNNGV. Trimming at V came to 9 bases and at J to 4 bases, leaving 7 bases not matched to a gene. Here the CDR3 reads CASLQGASYEQYF. CDR3 coding DNA: TGTGCCAGTTTACAGGGGGCGTCATACGAGCAGTACTTC.

As DNA, the CDR3 is TGTGCCAGCTCCGCGGGGCAGGGATACAATGAGCAGTTCTTC. It yields the protein CASSAGQGYNEQFF. This chain connects TRBV14 to TRBJ2-1; the D gene is possibly TRBD2 (6 bases). CDR1 is SGHDN and CDR2 is FVKESK in the germline V gene. The CDR3 contains 14 residues. Trimming left V 8 bases short and J 4 bases short, with 15 bases between.

V is TRBV28 and J is TRBJ1-3; no definite D call. Germline CDR1 reads MDHEN; CDR2 reads SYDVKM. The V and J ends lost 7 bases and 4 bases respectively, with 2 bases between them. This CDR3 contains 10 residues. The CDR3 sequence: CASTGNTIYF. For the CDR3, the DNA is TGTGCCAGCACGGGAAACACCATATATTTT.

The rearrangement joins TRBV7-3 to TRBJ2-2, with TRBD1 identical over 11 bases. The CDR3 length is 14 residues. V shed 5 bases, J shed 4 bases, and the junction held 0 bases outside the gene matches. Germline CDR1 reads SGHTA; CDR2 reads FQGTGA. The CDR3 protein is CASSGTGGTGELFF. The CDR3 DNA follows: TGTGCCAGCAGCGGGACAGGGGGCACCGGGGAGCTGTTTTTT.

CDR3 sequence reads: CASSRTGTPLNTEAFF. The CDR3 coding sequence is TGTGCCAGTAGTAGGACCGGGACACCCTTGAACACTGAAGCTTTCTTT. This sequence joins TRBV19 and TRBJ1-1; the D gene is possibly TRBD1 (6 bases). Looked up from germline, CDR1 is LNHDA and CDR2 is SQIVND (reference sequence). The V and J ends lost 4 bases and 0 bases respectively, with 15 bases between them. CDR3 size: 16 residues.

The chain is built from TRBV28 and TRBJ1-2; 12 positions agree with TRBD1. From germline, CDR1 is MDHEN and CDR2 SYDVKM. V lost 2 bases, J lost 8 bases, and 6 bases stayed unmatched. There are 15 residues in the CDR3. The CDR3 here is CASSLGDRGRRGYTF. Written as DNA, the CDR3 is TGTGCCAGCAGTTTAGGGGACAGGGGGCGCCGAGGCTACACCTTC.

The genes are TRBV28 and TRBJ1-2; perhaps TRBD1 as D (5 bases). Per the germline V gene, CDR1 is MDHEN and CDR2 is SYDVKM. V shed 3 bases and J shed 5 bases, with 13 bases lying between them. This CDR3 has 14 residues. The CDR3 sequence is CASSLLDTVYGYTF. In nucleotides, the CDR3 is TGTGCCAGCAGTTTGTTGGACACAGTATATGGCTACACCTTC.

As to this clone: This sample includes further DNA sequences coding for the same CDR3. This rearrangement joins TRBV7-3 to TRBJ2-1, with 8 bases fitting TRBD2. Trimming cost V 4 bases and J 6 bases; bases outside gene matches: 2. The CDR3 extends over 13 amino acids. The germline CDR1 and CDR2 sequences are SGHTA and FQGTGA. CDR3 amino acids: CASSSGTSNEQFF. CDR3 bases: TGTGCCAGCAGCTCCGGGACTAGCAATGAGCAGTTCTTC.

The CDR3 spells CASSFGTSGSLYEQYF. In nucleotides, the CDR3 is TGCGCCAGCAGCTTCGGGACTAGCGGGAGTCTCTACGAGCAGTACTTC. The chain employs TRBV5-1 and TRBJ2-7; TRBD2 aligns across 14 bases. J was trimmed by 3 bases and V by 2 bases; bases with no gene match: 4. There are 16 residues in the CDR3. CDR1 is SGHRS, CDR2 YFSETQ, per germline. Together with reference TRBV5-1 and TRBJ2-7, the CDR3 gives the full variable domain: KAGVTQTPRYLIKTRGQQVTLSCSPISGHRSVSWYQQTPGQGLQFLFEYFSETQRNKGNFPGRFSGRQFSNSRSEMNVSTLELGDSALYLCASSFGTSGSLYEQYFGPGTRLTVT.

This clone was found a few times. The DNA for the CDR3 is TGCAGCGTTGTGGGAGGGGCGGGGGCTTTCTTT. Protein sequence: CSVVGGAGAFF. The chain links TRBV29-1 to TRBJ1-1, with D possibly matching TRBD1 (5 bases). Trimming left V 4 bases short and J 11 bases short, with 14 bases between. The CDR3 extends over 11 amino acids. CDR1 is SQVTM, CDR2 ANQGSEA, per germline.

The chain links TRBV2 to TRBJ2-1; D may be TRBD2 (7 bases). Germline values: CDR1 SNHLY, CDR2 FYNNEI. The CDR3 sequence is 16 residues long. V dropped 7 bases and J dropped 4 bases, with 20 bases sitting between them. The CDR3 DNA sequence: TGTGCCAGCACCCCCCGCCGGGGGGCCTTTTACAATGAGCAGTTCTTC. Its translation: CASTPRRGAFYNEQFF.

J is TRBJ2-2 and V is TRBV19, with D possibly being TRBD1 (5 bases). With 0 bases removed from V and 5 bases from J, the gap between germline ends came to 10 bases. CDR1 and CDR2 from the germline V gene are LNHDA and SQIVND (reference sequence). This CDR3 is built from 15 residues. In DNA, the CDR3 is TGTGCCAGTAGTATAGAAGCAGGGCGAACCGGGGAGCTGTTTTTT. This codes for CASSIEAGRTGELFF.

This clone appeared once. An end of the junction differs from the germline gene, which may be a read error. J is TRBJ2-5 and V is TRBV7-2; no definite D call. Germline lookup yields CDR1 SGHTA and CDR2 FQGNSA. CDR3 size: 12 residues. The CDR3 DNA reads as TGTGCCAGCAGCTTAGGCCTAGAGGCCCAGTACTTC. The encoded protein is CASSLGLEAQYF.

This chain links TRBV24-1 with TRBJ1-2; D is uncertain. The germline V and J ends were trimmed by 7 bases and 0 bases, with 8 bases remaining between them. The length of the CDR3 is 13 residues. Germline CDR1 KGHDR, CDR2 SFDVKD. CDR3 sequence (DNA): TGTGCCACCAGAAGTACAGCTAACTATGGCTACACCTTC. Its translation: CATRSTANYGYTF.

This clone is a singleton in its sample. The chain links TRBV2 to TRBJ1-2; the match to TRBD1 covers 9 bases. The CDR3 has 15 amino acids. Germline assignment: CDR1 SNHLY and CDR2 FYNNEI. V trimming: 1 base; J trimming: 4 bases; junction bases outside the gene matches: 4. The CDR3 here is CASSEDRGRAYGYTF. Written as DNA, the CDR3 is TGTGCCAGCAGTGAAGACAGGGGGCGGGCCTATGGCTACACCTTC.